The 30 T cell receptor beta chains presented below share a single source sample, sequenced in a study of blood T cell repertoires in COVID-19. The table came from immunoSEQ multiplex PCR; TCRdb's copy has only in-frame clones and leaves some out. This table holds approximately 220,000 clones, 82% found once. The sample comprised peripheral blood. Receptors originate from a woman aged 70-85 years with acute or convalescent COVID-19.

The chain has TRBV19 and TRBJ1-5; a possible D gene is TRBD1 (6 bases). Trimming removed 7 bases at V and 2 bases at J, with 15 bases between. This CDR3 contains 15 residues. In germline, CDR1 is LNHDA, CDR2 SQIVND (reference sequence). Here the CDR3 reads CASTDTGWGNQPQHF. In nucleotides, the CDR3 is TGTGCCAGTACCGATACAGGGTGGGGCAATCAGCCCCAGCATTTT.

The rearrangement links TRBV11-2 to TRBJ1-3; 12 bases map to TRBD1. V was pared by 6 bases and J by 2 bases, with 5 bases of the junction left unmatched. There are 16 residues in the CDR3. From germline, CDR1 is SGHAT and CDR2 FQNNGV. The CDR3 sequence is CASSQRDRGPGNTIYF. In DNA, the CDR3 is TGTGCCAGCAGTCAACGGGACAGGGGGCCTGGAAACACCATATATTTT.

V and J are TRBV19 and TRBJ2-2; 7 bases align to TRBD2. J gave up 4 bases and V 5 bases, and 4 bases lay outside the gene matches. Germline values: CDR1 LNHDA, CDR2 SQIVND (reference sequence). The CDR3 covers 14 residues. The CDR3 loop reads CASSPGLRTGELFF. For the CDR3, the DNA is TGTGCCAGTAGTCCGGGACTACGCACCGGGGAGCTGTTTTTT.

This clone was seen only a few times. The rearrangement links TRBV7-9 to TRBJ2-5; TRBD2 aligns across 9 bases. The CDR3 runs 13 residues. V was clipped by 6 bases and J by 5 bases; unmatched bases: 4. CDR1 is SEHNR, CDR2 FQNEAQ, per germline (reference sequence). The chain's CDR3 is CASSTLAGETQYF. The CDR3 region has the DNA TGTGCCAGCAGTACGCTAGCGGGGGAGACCCAGTACTTC. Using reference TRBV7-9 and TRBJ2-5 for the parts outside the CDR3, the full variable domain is DTGVSQNPRHKITKRGQNVTFRCDPISEHNRLYWYRQTLGQGPEFLTYFQNEAQLEKSRLLSDRFSAERPKGSFSTLEIQRTEQGDSAMYLCASSTLAGETQYFGPGTRLLVL.

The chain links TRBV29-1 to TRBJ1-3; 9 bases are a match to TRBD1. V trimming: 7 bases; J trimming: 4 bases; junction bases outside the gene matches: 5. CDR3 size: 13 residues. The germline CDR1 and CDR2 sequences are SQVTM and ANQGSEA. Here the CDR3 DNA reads TGCAGCGCCTGGACAGGGGCCGGAAACACCATATATTTT. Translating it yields CSAWTGAGNTIYF.

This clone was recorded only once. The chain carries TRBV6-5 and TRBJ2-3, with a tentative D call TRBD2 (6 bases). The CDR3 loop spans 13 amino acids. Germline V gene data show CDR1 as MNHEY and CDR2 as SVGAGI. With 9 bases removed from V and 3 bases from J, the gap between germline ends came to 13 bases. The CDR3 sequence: CASLRGLTDTQYF. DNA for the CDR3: TGTGCCAGTCTTCGGGGGTTAACAGATACGCAGTATTTT.

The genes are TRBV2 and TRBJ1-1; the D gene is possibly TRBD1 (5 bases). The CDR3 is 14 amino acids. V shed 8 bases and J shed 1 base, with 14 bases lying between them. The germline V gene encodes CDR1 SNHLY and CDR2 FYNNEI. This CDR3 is CASAKETENTEAFF. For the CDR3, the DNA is TGTGCCAGCGCAAAGGAGACAGAGAACACTGAAGCTTTCTTT.

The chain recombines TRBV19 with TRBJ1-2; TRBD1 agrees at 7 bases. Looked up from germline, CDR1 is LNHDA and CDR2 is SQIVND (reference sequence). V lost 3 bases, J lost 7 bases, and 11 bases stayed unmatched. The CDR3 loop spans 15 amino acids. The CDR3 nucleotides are TGTGCCAGTAGTATTCTCGAGGGCAGGGGGTCTGGCTACACCTTC. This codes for CASSILEGRGSGYTF.

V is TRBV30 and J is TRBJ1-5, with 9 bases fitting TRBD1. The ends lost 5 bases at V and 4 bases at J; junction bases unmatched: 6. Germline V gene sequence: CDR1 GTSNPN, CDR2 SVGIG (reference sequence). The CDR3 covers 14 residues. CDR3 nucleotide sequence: TGTGCCTGGGGGGGACAGGGAGTGAATCAGCCCCAGCATTTT. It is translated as CAWGGQGVNQPQHF.

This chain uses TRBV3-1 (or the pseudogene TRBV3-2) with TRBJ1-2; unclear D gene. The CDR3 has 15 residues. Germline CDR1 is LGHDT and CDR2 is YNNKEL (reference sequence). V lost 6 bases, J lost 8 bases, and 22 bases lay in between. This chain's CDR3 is CASRGAAAFHYGYTF. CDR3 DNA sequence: TGTGCCAGCAGGGGAGCGGCAGCCTTTCATTACGGCTACACCTTC.

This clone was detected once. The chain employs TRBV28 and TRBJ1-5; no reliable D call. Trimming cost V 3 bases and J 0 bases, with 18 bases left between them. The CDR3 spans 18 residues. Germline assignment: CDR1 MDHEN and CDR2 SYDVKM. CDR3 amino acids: CASSFGVRGGYSNQPQHF. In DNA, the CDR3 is TGTGCCAGCAGTTTTGGTGTAAGAGGTGGTTATAGCAATCAGCCCCAGCATTTT. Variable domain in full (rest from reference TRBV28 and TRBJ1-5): DVKVTQSSRYLVKRTGEKVFLECVQDMDHENMFWYRQDPGLGLRLIYFSYDVKMKEKGDIPEGYSVSREKKERFSLILESASTNQTSMYLCASSFGVRGGYSNQPQHFGDGTRLSIL.

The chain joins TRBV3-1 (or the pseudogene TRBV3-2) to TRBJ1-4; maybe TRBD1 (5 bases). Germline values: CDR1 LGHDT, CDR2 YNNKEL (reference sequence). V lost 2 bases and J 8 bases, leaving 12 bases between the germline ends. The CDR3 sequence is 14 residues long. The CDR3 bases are TGTGCCAGCAGCCAAAGTCAGGGAAGGGAAAAACTGTTTTTT. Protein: CASSQSQGREKLFF.

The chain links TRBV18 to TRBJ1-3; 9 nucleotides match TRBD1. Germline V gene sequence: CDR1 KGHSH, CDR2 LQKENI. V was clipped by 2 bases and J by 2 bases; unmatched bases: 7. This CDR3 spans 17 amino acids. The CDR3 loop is CASSPGLGQGTGNTIYF. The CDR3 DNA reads TGTGCCAGCTCACCAGGTCTGGGACAGGGCACTGGAAACACCATATATTTT.

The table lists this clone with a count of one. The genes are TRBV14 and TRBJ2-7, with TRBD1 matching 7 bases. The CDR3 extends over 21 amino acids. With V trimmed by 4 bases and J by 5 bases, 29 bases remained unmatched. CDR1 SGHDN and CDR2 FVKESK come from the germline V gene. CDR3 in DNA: TGTGCCAGCAGCCGTGATCTCTTGACAGGGCGTTCCTGGCATGGATCGGACGAGCAGTACTTC. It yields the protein CASSRDLLTGRSWHGSDEQYF.

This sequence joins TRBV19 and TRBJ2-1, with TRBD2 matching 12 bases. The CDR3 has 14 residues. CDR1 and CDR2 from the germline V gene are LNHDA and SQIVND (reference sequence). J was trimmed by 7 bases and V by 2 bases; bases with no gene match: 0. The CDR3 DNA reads TGTGCCAGTAGTATAACTAGCGGGGGGAATGAGCAGTTCTTC. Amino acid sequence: CASSITSGGNEQFF.

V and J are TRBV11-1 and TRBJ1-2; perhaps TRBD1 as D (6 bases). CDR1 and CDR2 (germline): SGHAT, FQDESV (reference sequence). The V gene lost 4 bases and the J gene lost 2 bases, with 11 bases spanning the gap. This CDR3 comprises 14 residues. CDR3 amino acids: CASSSPRGNYGYTF. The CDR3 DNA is TGTGCCAGCAGCTCCCCCAGGGGAAACTATGGCTACACCTTC.

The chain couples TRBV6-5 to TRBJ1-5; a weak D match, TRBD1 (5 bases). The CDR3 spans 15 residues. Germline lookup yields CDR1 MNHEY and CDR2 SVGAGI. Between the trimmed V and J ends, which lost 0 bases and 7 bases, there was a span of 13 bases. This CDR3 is CASSYSVGAGQPQHF. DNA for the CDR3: TGTGCCAGCAGTTACTCGGTAGGGGCAGGACAGCCCCAGCATTTT.

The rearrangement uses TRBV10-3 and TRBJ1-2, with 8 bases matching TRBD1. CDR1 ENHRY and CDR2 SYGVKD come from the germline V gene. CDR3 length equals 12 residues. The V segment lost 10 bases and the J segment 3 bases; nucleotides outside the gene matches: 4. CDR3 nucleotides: TGTGCCACAGGGGGCACATACTATGGCTACACCTTC. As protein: CATGGTYYGYTF.

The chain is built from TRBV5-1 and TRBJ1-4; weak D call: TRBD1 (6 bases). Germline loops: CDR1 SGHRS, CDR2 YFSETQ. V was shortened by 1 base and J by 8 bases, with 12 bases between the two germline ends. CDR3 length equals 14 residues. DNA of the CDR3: TGCGCCAGCAGCTTGTCAGGGGTCGAGGAAAAACTGTTTTTT. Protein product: CASSLSGVEEKLFF.

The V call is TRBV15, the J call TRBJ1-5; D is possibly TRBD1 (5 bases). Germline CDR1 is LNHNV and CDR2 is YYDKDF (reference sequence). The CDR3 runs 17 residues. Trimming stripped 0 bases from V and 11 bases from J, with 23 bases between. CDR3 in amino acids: CATSRDRATGLGRAQHF. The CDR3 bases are TGTGCCACCAGCAGAGATCGGGCTACGGGACTGGGGAGGGCCCAGCATTTT.

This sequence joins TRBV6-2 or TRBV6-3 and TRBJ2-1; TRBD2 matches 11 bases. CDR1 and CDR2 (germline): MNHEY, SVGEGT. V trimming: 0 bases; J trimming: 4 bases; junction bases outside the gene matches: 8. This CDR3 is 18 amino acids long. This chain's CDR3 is CASSYSSLAGGAYNEQFF. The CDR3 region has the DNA TGTGCCAGCAGTTACTCGAGCCTAGCGGGGGGTGCTTACAATGAGCAGTTCTTC.

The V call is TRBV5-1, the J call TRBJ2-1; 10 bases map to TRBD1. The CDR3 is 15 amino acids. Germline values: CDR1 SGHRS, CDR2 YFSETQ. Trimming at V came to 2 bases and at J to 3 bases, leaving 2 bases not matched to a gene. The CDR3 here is CASSFWTGGYNEQFF. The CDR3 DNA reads TGCGCCAGCAGCTTCTGGACAGGGGGCTACAATGAGCAGTTCTTC.

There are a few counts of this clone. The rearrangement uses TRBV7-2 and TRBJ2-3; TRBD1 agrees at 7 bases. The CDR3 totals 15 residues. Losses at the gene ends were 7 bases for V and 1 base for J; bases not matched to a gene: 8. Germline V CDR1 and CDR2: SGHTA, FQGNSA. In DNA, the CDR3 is TGTGCCAGCACCCAACAGGGGAGCGGCACAGATACGCAGTATTTT. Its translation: CASTQQGSGTDTQYF.

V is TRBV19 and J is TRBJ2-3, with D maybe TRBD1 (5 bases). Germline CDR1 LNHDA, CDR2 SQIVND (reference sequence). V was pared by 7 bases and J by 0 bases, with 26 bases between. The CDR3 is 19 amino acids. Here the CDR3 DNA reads TGTGCCAGTACAACACTCCTTGGTCAGACAGTCCCTAGCACAGATACGCAGTATTTT. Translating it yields CASTTLLGQTVPSTDTQYF.

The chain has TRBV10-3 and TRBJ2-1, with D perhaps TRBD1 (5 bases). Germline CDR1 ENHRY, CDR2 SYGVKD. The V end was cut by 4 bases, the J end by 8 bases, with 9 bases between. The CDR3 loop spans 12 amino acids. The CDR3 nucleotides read TGTGCCATCAGTGGGACACAGGATGAGCAGTTCTTC. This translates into CAISGTQDEQFF.

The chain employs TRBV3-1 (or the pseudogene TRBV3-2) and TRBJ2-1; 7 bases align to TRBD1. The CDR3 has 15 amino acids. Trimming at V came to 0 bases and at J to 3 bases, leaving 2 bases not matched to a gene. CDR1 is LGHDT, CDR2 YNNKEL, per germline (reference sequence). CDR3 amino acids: CASSQEGGGYNEQFF. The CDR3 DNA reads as TGTGCCAGCAGCCAAGAAGGGGGCGGCTACAATGAGCAGTTCTTC.

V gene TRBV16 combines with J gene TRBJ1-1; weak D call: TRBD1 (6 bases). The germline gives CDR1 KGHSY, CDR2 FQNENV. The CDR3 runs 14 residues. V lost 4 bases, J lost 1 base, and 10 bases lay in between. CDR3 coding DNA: TGTGCCAGCAGCCCTTGGACAGCGAACACTGAAGCTTTCTTT. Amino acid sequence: CASSPWTANTEAFF.

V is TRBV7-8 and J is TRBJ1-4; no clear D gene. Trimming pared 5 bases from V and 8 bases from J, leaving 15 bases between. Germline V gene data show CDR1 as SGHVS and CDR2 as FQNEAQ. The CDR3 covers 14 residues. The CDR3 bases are TGTGCCAGCAGCCCTCCGGAGGGAGTAGAAAAACTGTTTTTT. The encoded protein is CASSPPEGVEKLFF.

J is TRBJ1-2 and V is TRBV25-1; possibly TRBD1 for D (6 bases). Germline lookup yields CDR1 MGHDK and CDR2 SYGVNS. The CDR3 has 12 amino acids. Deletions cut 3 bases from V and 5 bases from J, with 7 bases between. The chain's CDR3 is CASSDTGYGYTF. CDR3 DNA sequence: TGTGCCAGCAGTGATACAGGGTATGGCTACACCTTC.

Here the CDR3 reads CASTPDWSFNEKLFF. CDR3 in DNA: TGTGCCAGTACCCCTGACTGGAGTTTTAATGAAAAACTGTTTTTT. The rearrangement joins TRBV19 to TRBJ1-4, with D hard to call. Per germline, CDR1 LNHDA and CDR2 SQIVND (reference sequence). The CDR3 has 15 amino acids. Trimming took off 7 bases at V and 4 bases at J, with 16 bases between the two ends.